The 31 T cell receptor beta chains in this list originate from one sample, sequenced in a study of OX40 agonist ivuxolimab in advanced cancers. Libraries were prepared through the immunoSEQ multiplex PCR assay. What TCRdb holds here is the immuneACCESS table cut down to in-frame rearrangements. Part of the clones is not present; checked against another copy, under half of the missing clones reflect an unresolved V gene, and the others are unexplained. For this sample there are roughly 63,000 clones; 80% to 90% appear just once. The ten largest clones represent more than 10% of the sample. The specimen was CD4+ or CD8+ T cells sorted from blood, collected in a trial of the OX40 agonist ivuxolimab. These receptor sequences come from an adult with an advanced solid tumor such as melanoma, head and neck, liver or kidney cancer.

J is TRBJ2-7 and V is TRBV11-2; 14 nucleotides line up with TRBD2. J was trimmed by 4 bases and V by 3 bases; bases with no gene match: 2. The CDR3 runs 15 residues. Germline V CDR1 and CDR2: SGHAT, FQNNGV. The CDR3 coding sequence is TGTGCCAGCAGCTTCCGACTAGCGGGAGGGTACGAGCAGTACTTC. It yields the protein CASSFRLAGGYEQYF.

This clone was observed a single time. CDR3 sequence reads: CASSPRLAANTGELFF. CDR3 nucleotides: TGTGCCAGCAGCCCAAGACTAGCGGCGAACACCGGGGAGCTGTTTTTT. The V and J genes are TRBV11-1 and TRBJ2-2, with 9 bases lining up with TRBD2. Germline V gives CDR1 SGHAT, CDR2 FQDESV (reference sequence). This CDR3 has 16 residues. With V trimmed by 5 bases and J by 0 bases, 4 bases remained unmatched. The variable domain in full, completed from reference TRBV11-1 and TRBJ2-2, reads EAEVAQSPRYKITEKSQAVAFWCDPISGHATLYWYRQILGQGPELLVQFQDESVVDDSQLPKDRFSAERLKGVDSTLKIQPAELGDSAMYLCASSPRLAANTGELFFGEGSRLTVL.

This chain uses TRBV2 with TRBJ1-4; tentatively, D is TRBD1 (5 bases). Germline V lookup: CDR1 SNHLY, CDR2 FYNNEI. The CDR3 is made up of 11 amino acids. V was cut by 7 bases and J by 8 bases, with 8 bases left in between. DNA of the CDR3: TGTGCCAGCATCGGGGGGGAAAAACTGTTTTTT. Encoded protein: CASIGGEKLFF.

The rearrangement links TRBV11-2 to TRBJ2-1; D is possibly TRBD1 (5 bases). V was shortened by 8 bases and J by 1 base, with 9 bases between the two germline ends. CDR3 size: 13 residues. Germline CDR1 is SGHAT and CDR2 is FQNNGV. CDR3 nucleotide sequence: TGTGCCAGCTGGGCAGGGTCCTACAATGAGCAGTTCTTC. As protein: CASWAGSYNEQFF.

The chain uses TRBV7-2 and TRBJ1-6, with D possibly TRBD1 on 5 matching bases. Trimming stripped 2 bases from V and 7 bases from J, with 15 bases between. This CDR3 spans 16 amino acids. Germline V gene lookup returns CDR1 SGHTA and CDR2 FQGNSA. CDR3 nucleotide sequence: TGTGCCAGCAGCTTAAATCTGGGACCGACCAATTCACCCCTCCACTTT. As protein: CASSLNLGPTNSPLHF. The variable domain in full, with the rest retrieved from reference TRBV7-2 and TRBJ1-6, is GAGVSQSPSNKVTEKGKDVELRCDPISGHTALYWYRQSLGQGLEFLIYFQGNSAPDKSGLPSDRFSAERTGGSVSTLTIQRTQQEDSAVYLCASSLNLGPTNSPLHFGNGTRLTVT.

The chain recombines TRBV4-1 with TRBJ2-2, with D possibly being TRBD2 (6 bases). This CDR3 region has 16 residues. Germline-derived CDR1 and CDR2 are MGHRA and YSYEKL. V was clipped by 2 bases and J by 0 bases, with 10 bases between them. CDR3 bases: TGCGCCAGCAGCCAAAGGCTAGCGACGAACACCGGGGAGCTGTTTTTT. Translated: CASSQRLATNTGELFF.

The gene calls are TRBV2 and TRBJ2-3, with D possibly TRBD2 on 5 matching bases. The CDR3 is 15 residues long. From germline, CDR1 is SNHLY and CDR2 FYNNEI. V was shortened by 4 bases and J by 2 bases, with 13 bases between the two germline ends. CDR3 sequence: CASSAWSGFTDTQYF. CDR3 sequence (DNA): TGTGCCAGCAGTGCCTGGAGCGGTTTCACAGATACGCAGTATTTT. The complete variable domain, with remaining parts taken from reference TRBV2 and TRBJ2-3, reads EPEVTQTPSHQVTQMGQEVILRCVPISNHLYFYWYRQILGQKVEFLVSFYNNEISEKSEIFDDQFSVERPDGSNFTLKIRSTKLEDSAMYFCASSAWSGFTDTQYFGPGTRLTVL.

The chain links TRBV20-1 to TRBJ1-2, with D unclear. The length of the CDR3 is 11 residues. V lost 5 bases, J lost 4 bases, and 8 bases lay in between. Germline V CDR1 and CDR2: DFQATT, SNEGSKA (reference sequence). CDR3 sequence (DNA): TGCAGTGCTCCATACAGCTATGGCTACACCTTC. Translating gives CSAPYSYGYTF.

CDR3 nucleotide sequence: TGTGCCAGCAGCCCTCGCATCGGGACCGCCAATGAGCAGTTCTTC. It is translated as CASSPRIGTANEQFF. V gene TRBV27 combines with J gene TRBJ2-1, with D possibly called TRBD1 or TRBD2 (5 bases each). The CDR3 runs 15 residues. CDR1 MNHEY and CDR2 SMNVEV come from the germline V gene (reference sequence). V shed 6 bases and J shed 6 bases, with 18 bases lying between them.

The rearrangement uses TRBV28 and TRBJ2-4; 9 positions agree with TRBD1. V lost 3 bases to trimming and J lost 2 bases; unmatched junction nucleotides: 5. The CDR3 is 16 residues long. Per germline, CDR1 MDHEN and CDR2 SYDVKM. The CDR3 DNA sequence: TGTGCCAGCAGTTTGGCGGACAGGGGCTCCAAAAACATTCAGTACTTC. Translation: CASSLADRGSKNIQYF.

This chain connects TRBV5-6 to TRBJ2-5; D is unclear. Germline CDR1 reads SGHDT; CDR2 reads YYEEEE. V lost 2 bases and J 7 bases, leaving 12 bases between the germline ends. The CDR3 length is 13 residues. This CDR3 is CASSFPAGWTQYF. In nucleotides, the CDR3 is TGTGCCAGCAGCTTTCCGGCCGGGTGGACCCAGTACTTC. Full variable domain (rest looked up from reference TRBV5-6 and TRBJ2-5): DAGVTQSPTHLIKTRGQQVTLRCSPKSGHDTVSWYQQALGQGPQFIFQYYEEEERQRGNFPDRFSGHQFPNYSSELNVNALLLGDSALYLCASSFPAGWTQYFGPGTRLLVL.

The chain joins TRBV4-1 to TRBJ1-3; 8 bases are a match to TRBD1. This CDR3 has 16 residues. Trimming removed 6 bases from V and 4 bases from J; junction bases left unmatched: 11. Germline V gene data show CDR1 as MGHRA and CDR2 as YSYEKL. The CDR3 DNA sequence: TGCGCCAGCAGTGGGGGGCAGGGGGCAGGGGGAAACACCATATATTTT. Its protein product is CASSGGQGAGGNTIYF.

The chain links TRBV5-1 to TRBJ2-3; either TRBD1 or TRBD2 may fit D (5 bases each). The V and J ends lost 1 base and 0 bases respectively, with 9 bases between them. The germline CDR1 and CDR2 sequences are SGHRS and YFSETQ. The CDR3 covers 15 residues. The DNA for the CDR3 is TGCGCCAGCAGCTTGTGGGGGTCTAGCACAGATACGCAGTATTTT. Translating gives CASSLWGSSTDTQYF.

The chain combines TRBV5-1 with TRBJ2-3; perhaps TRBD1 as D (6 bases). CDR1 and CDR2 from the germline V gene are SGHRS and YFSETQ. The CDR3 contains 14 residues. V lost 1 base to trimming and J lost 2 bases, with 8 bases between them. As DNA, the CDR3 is TGCGCCAGCAGCTTGTTGGGGGCCACAGATACGCAGTATTTT. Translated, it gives CASSLLGATDTQYF.

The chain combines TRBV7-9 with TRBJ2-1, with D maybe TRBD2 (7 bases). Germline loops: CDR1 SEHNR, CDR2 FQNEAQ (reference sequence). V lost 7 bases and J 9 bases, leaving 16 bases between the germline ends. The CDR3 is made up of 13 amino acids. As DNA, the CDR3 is TGTGCCAGCACCCCTCGGGGGGCCAGTGAGCAGTTCTTC. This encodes CASTPRGASEQFF.

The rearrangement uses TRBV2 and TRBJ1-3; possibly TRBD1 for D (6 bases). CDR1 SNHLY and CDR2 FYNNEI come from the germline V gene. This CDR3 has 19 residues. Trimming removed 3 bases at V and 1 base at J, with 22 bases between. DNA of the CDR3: TGTGCCAGCAGTGAGGGGGGCCACAAGGCAAGGATATCTGGAAACACCATATATTTT. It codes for CASSEGGHKARISGNTIYF. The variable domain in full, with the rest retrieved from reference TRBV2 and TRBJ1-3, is EPEVTQTPSHQVTQMGQEVILRCVPISNHLYFYWYRQILGQKVEFLVSFYNNEISEKSEIFDDQFSVERPDGSNFTLKIRSTKLEDSAMYFCASSEGGHKARISGNTIYFGEGSWLTVV.

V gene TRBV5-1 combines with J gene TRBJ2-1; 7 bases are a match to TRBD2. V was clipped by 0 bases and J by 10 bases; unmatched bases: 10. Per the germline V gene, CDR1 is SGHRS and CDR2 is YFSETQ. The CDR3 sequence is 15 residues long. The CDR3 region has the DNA TGCGCCAGCAGCTTGGGGGAGGGTAAAGGCGTAGAGCAGTTCTTC. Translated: CASSLGEGKGVEQFF. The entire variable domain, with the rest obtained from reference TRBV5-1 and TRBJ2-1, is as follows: KAGVTQTPRYLIKTRGQQVTLSCSPISGHRSVSWYQQTPGQGLQFLFEYFSETQRNKGNFPGRFSGRQFSNSRSEMNVSTLELGDSALYLCASSLGEGKGVEQFFGPGTRLTVL.

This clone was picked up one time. In DNA, the CDR3 is TGTGCCAGCAGTAACTGGGCCTTTACTGAAGCTTTCTTT. It is translated as CASSNWAFTEAFF. This chain uses TRBV2 with TRBJ1-1; D not resolved. The CDR3 spans 13 residues. Trimming cost V 5 bases and J 5 bases, with 12 bases left between them. The germline V gene has CDR1 SNHLY and CDR2 FYNNEI.

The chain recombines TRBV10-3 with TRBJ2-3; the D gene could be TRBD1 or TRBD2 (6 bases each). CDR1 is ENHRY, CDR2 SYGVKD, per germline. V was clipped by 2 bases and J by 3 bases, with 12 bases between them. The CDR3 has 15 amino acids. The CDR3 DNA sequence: TGTGCCATCAGTGAGCAACAGGGAGGTACAGATACGCAGTATTTT. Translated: CAISEQQGGTDTQYF.

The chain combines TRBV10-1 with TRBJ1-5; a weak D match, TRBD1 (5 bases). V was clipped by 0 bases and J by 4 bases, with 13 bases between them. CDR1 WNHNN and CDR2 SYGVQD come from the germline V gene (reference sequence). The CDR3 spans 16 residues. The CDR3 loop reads CASSESPGHVNQPQHF. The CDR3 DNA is TGCGCCAGCAGTGAGTCCCCCGGACACGTAAATCAGCCCCAGCATTTT.

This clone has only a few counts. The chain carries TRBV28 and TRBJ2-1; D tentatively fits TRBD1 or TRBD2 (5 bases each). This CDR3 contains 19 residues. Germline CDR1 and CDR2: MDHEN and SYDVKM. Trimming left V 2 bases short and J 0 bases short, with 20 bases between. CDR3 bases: TGTGCCAGCAGTTTAAAGTACTTTTGGGGGATTAGCTCCTACAATGAGCAGTTCTTC. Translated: CASSLKYFWGISSYNEQFF. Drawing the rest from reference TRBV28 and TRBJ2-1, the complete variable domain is DVKVTQSSRYLVKRTGEKVFLECVQDMDHENMFWYRQDPGLGLRLIYFSYDVKMKEKGDIPEGYSVSREKKERFSLILESASTNQTSMYLCASSLKYFWGISSYNEQFFGPGTRLTVL.

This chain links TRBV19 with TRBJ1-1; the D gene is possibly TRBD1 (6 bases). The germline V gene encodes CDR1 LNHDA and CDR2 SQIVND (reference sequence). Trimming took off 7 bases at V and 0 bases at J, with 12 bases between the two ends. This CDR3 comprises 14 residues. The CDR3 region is CASTLQGMNTEAFF. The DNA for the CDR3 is TGTGCCAGTACTCTACAGGGAATGAACACTGAAGCTTTCTTT. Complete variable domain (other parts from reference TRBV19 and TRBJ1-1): DGGITQSPKYLFRKEGQNVTLSCEQNLNHDAMYWYRQDPGQGLRLIYYSQIVNDFQKGDIAEGYSVSREKKESFPLTVTSAQKNPTAFYLCASTLQGMNTEAFFGQGTRLTVV.

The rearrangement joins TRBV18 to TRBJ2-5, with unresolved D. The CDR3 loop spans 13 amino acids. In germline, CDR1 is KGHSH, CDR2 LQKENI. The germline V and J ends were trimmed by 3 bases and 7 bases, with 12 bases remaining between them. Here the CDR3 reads CASSPIWEGTQYF. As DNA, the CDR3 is TGTGCCAGCTCACCGATTTGGGAAGGGACCCAGTACTTC.

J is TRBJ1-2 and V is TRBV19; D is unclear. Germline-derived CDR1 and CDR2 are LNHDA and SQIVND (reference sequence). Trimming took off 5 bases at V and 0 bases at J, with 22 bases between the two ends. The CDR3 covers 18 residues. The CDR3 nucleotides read TGTGCCAGTAGTCGCATAAGGGCCACCGGTCCATCTAACTATGGCTACACCTTC. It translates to CASSRIRATGPSNYGYTF.

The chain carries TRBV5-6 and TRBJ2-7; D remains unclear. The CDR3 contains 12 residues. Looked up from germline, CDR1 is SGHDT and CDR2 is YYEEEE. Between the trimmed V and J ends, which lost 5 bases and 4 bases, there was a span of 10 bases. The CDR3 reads CASSYRLYEQYF. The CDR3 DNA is TGTGCCAGCAGTTACCGCCTTTACGAGCAGTACTTC. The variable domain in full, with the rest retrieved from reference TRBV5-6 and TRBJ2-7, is DAGVTQSPTHLIKTRGQQVTLRCSPKSGHDTVSWYQQALGQGPQFIFQYYEEEERQRGNFPDRFSGHQFPNYSSELNVNALLLGDSALYLCASSYRLYEQYFGPGTRLTVT.

The chain's CDR3 is CASSWGTGEGQTQYF. In nucleotides, the CDR3 is TGCGCCAGCAGCTGGGGGACAGGGGAAGGGCAGACCCAGTACTTC. V gene TRBV5-1 combines with J gene TRBJ2-5; 10 positions agree with TRBD1. The junction had 8 bases not matched to a gene; V was cut back by 3 bases and J by 6 bases. This CDR3 is built from 15 residues. From germline, CDR1 is SGHRS and CDR2 YFSETQ.

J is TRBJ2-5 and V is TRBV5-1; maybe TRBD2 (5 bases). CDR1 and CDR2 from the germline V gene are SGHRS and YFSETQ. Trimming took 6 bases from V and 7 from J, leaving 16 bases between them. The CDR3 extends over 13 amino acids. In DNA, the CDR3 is TGCGCCAGCACCTTAGGGAGTTCGGGGACCCAGTACTTC. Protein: CASTLGSSGTQYF.

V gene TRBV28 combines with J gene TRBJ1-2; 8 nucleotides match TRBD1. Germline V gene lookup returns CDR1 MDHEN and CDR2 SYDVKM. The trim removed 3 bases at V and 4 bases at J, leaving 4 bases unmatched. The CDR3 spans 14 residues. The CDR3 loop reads CASSLTGVGYGYTF. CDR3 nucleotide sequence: TGTGCCAGCAGTTTGACAGGGGTAGGCTATGGCTACACCTTC.

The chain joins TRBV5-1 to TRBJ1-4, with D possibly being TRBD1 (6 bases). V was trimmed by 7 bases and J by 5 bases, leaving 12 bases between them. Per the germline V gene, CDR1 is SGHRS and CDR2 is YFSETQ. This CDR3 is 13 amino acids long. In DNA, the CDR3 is TGCGCCAGCCAGAACGGACAGAATGAAAAACTGTTTTTT. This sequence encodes CASQNGQNEKLFF.

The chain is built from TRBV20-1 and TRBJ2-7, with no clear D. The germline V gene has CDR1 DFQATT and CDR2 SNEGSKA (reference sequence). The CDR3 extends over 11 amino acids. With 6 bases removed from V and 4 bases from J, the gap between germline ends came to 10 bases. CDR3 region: CSAMDGYEQYF. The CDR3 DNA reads TGCAGTGCCATGGACGGATACGAGCAGTACTTC.

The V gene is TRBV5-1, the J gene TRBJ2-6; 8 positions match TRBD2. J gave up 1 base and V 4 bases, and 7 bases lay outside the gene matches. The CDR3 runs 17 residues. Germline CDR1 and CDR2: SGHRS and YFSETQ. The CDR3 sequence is CASSPASGGSGANVLTF. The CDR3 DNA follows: TGCGCCAGCAGCCCCGCCTCGGGGGGGTCTGGGGCCAACGTCCTGACTTTC.